Here is one T cell receptor (beta chain) with its context. Antigen unknown. These data come from a study of T and B cells in COVID-19 patients. Broader study findings: Clonality of TRB repertoires was high in active COVID-19; recovery brought above-healthy diversity and richness.

V was cut by 8 bases and J by 4 bases, with 17 bases left in between. The CDR3 has 14 amino acids. Germline V gene data show CDR1 as MNHNY and CDR2 as SVGAGI (reference sequence). TRB was amplified from about 240-490 ng of blood genomic DNA. TRB rearrangements were amplified by multiplex PCR with BIOMED2 TRB-A/B primers. One entry per CDR3 protein, called by TCRdb with MiXCR from the multiplex PCR reads. The table includes 8,500 to 13,000 distinct CDR3 sequences, around 31% detected once. This sequence was found in a human donor with active COVID-19. The rearrangement links TRBV6-6 to TRBJ1-1; TRBD1 is a possible D gene (6 bases). Input material: blood. For the CDR3, the DNA is TGTGCCAGCGGAACTGACAGGCTATCCACTGAAGCTTTCTTT. Translating gives CASGTDRLSTEAFF.